The 5 T cell receptor beta chains given below trace back to one sample, sequenced in a study of cytomegalovirus exposure and HLA in healthy donors. The PCR was carried out with 60 Vbeta primers and 13 Jbeta primers. The table came from immunoSEQ multiplex PCR; TCRdb's copy has only in-frame clones and leaves some out. This table holds around 180,000 clones, around 84% found once. Sequencing was performed on PBMCs. Source of these receptors: a woman between 18 and 29 years old in good health and CMV-seronegative.

This chain connects TRBV5-1 to TRBJ2-7, with a possible D match to TRBD2 (6 bases). From germline, CDR1 is SGHRS and CDR2 YFSETQ. CDR3 length: 15 residues. Between the trimmed V and J ends, which lost 4 bases and 2 bases, there was a span of 16 bases. The CDR3: CASSRDGGLAYEQYF. In DNA, the CDR3 is TGCGCCAGCAGCCGGGACGGGGGATTGGCCTACGAGCAGTACTTC.

J is TRBJ2-5 and V is TRBV27, with 10 nucleotides matching TRBD2. Germline CDR1 is MNHEY and CDR2 is SMNVEV (reference sequence). The length of the CDR3 is 14 residues. The V gene end was trimmed by 10 bases and the J gene end by 5 bases; junction bases not matched to a gene: 10. The chain's CDR3 is CATSLAGGWETQYF. CDR3 nucleotides: TGTGCCACCTCTTTAGCGGGGGGCTGGGAGACCCAGTACTTC.

The chain uses TRBV5-4 and TRBJ2-5; possibly TRBD2 for D (5 bases). V was clipped by 1 base and J by 2 bases, with 9 bases between them. Germline V lookup: CDR1 SGHNT, CDR2 YYREEE (reference sequence). The CDR3 loop spans 14 amino acids. The CDR3, as DNA: TGTGCCAGCAGCTTGTCGGAGCGGCAAGAGACCCAGTACTTC. As protein: CASSLSERQETQYF.

V gene TRBV9 combines with J gene TRBJ2-4; 7 bases align to TRBD1. V lost 0 bases and J lost 8; bases outside the gene matches: 5. The CDR3 extends over 14 amino acids. The germline CDR1 and CDR2 sequences are SGDLS and YYNGEE. This CDR3 reads CASSVVGGPDIQYF. The CDR3 coding sequence is TGTGCCAGCAGCGTAGTAGGGGGCCCAGACATTCAGTACTTC.

This clone showed up just once. The V call is TRBV11-3, the J call TRBJ2-2, with TRBD2 as a possible D gene (5 bases). V gave up 3 bases and J gave up 6 bases, with 11 bases separating them. The V gene's germline CDR1 is SGHNT and CDR2 YENEEA. The CDR3 loop spans 14 amino acids. Written as DNA, the CDR3 is TGTGCCAGCAGCTTTGACTACGGGGCCGGGGAGCTGTTTTTT. Its protein product is CASSFDYGAGELFF.